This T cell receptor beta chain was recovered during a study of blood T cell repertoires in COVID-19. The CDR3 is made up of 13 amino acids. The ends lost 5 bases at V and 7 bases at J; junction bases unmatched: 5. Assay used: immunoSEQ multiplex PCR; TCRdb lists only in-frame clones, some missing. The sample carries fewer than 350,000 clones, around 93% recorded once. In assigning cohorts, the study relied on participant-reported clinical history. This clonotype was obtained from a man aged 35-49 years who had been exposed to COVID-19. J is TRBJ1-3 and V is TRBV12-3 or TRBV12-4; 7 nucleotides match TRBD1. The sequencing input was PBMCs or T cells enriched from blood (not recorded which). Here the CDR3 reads CASSVDRANTIYF. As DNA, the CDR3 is TGTGCCAGCAGTGTAGACAGGGCTAACACCATATATTTT.